A single sample gave rise to the 9 T cell receptor beta chains below, sequenced in a study of identical twins. One entry per CDR3 protein results from TCRdb running MiXCR on the 5' RACE reads. This table has 200,000 to 250,000 distinct CDR3 sequences, roughly 12% appearing once. These data were also filed under a second study, of yellow fever vaccine responses in identical twins.

Sequenced input: memory (CD45RO+) T cells sorted from blood. All receptors come from a woman younger than 30 in good health.

The sample holds a few counts of this clonotype. V and J are TRBV9 and TRBJ1-6, with 7 bases matching TRBD1. Trimming removed 3 bases from V and 9 bases from J; junction bases left unmatched: 9. The germline CDR1 and CDR2 sequences are SGDLS and YYNGEE. The CDR3 runs 15 residues. This chain's CDR3 is CASSAGQDRSSPLHF. CDR3 nucleotide sequence: TGTGCCAGCAGCGCCGGACAGGATCGAAGTTCACCCCTCCACTTT.

This clonotype occurred a few times. The gene calls are TRBV29-1 and TRBJ1-1, with D hard to call. Germline V gene data show CDR1 as SQVTM and CDR2 as ANQGSEA. CDR3 length: 12 amino acids. With 3 bases removed from V and 4 bases from J, the gap between germline ends came to 9 bases. CDR3 nucleotide sequence: TGCAGCGTTGAGGCTCGGAGCACTGAAGCTTTCTTT. This gives the protein CSVEARSTEAFF.

The chain joins TRBV9 to TRBJ2-3, with D unresolved. Between the trimmed V and J ends, which lost 4 bases and 4 bases, there was a span of 19 bases. The CDR3 is 16 residues long. Germline-derived CDR1 and CDR2 are SGDLS and YYNGEE. The CDR3 region has the DNA TGTGCCAGCAGCCCGAACGCCGTTAGTTACCCAGATACGCAGTATTTT. It translates to CASSPNAVSYPDTQYF. Based on the CDR3 plus reference TRBV9 and TRBJ2-3, the full variable domain is DSGVTQTPKHLITATGQRVTLRCSPRSGDLSVYWYQQSLDQGLQFLIQYYNGEERAKGNILERFSAQQFPDLHSELNLSSLELGDSALYFCASSPNAVSYPDTQYFGPGTRLTVL.

The chain is built from TRBV12-3 or TRBV12-4 and TRBJ1-1; D uncertain. There are 16 residues in the CDR3. The V and J ends lost 5 bases and 4 bases respectively, with 20 bases between them. CDR3 region: CASSTASGGRITEAFF. The CDR3, as DNA: TGTGCCAGCAGTACGGCTTCGGGAGGTAGGATCACTGAAGCTTTCTTT.

A few counts support this clonotype. The CDR3 region is CSAPPGTGVNEQYF. In nucleotides, the CDR3 is TGCAGTGCCCCACCAGGGACAGGGGTGAACGAGCAGTACTTC. The rearrangement joins TRBV20-1 to TRBJ2-7, with 10 bases identical to TRBD1. There are 14 residues in the CDR3. V gave up 6 bases and J gave up 5 bases; unmatched junction bases: 10. Germline-derived CDR1 and CDR2 are DFQATT and SNEGSKA (reference sequence).

This clonotype came up once. The chain combines TRBV7-8 with TRBJ2-5; the D is unclear. This CDR3 is built from 13 residues. V lost 5 bases to trimming and J lost 4 bases, with 11 bases between them. The germline V gene encodes CDR1 SGHVS and CDR2 FQNEAQ. The CDR3, as DNA: TGTGCCAGCAGCCCCGACCGGAGAGAGACCCAGTACTTC. Its translation is CASSPDRRETQYF.

This rearrangement joins TRBV6-5 to TRBJ2-5, with a tentative D call TRBD2 (7 bases). Germline values: CDR1 MNHEY, CDR2 SVGAGI. The CDR3 totals 14 residues. Trimming stripped 2 bases from V and 5 bases from J, with 12 bases between. As DNA, the CDR3 is TGTGCCAGCAGTTACCTGAGGGGGGGGGAGACCCAGTACTTC. Protein sequence: CASSYLRGGETQYF.

The sample holds a few counts of this clonotype. This rearrangement joins TRBV20-1 to TRBJ2-7, with D unclear. Trimming left V 4 bases short and J 6 bases short, with 10 bases between. Germline lookup yields CDR1 DFQATT and CDR2 SNEGSKA (reference sequence). The CDR3 has 11 residues. In nucleotides, the CDR3 is TGCAGTGCTACACCCAATCTCGAGCAGTACTTC. Its translation is CSATPNLEQYF.

This clonotype was observed a handful of times. The chain joins TRBV12-3 or TRBV12-4 to TRBJ1-2; D uncertain. The germline V and J ends were trimmed by 6 bases and 4 bases, with 9 bases remaining between them. The CDR3 has 12 amino acids. This CDR3 reads CASRPGGYGYTF. CDR3 coding DNA: TGTGCCAGCAGACCAGGAGGCTATGGCTACACCTTC.